This T cell receptor (beta chain) was documented in a study of long-term antiretroviral therapy in people with HIV. Study-level results: It was observed that HIV repertoires exhibited narrower CDR3 length ranges than controls. Repertoire dominance by clones expanded before ART was seen at all time points.

Every one of the participants with HIV received treatment in the United States. With survey level as its setting, the immunoSEQ assay was v3.0. Sequencing was designed to cover roughly 40,000-55,000 T-cell genomes in each sample. Measured with immunoSEQ multiplex PCR; TCRdb has only the in-frame clones, and not every one. The data show roughly 10,000 clones, roughly 80% seen once. CDR3 length: 15 residues. Per germline, CDR1 MNHNS and CDR2 SASEGT. Trimming removed 2 bases at V and 4 bases at J, with 14 bases between. Concerning this clone itself: The antigen is not known.

The chain recombines TRBV6-1 with TRBJ1-2, with D perhaps matching TRBD1 (5 bases). Here the sequenced sample was unsorted PBMCs, taken 1.2 years after starting antiretroviral therapy. The TCR originated in a man aged 35 to 55 with HIV. As DNA, the CDR3 is TGTGCCAGCAGTGAAAATTGGACGGGGGGCTATGGCTACACCTTC. It translates to CASSENWTGGYGYTF.